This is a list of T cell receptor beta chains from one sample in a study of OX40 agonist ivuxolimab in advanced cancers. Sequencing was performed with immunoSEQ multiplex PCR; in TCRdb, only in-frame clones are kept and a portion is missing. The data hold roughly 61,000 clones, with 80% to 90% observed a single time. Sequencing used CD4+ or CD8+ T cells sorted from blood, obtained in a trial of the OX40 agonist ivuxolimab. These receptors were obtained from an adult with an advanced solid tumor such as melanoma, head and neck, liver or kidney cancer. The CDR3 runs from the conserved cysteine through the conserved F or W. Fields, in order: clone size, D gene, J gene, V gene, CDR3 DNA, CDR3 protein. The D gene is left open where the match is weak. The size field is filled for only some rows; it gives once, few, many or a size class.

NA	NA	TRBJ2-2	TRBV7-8	TGTGCCAGCAGCTTAGACGGACAGAACACCGGGGAGCTGTTTTTT	CASSLDGQNTGELFF
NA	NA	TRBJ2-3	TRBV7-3	TGTGCCAGCAGCTTTCCGAGGGGGCCCGGGGAGGGTACGCAGTATTTT	CASSFPRGPGEGTQYF
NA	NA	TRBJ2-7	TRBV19	TGTGCCAGTAGTGGGCAGTACGAGCAGTACTTC	CASSGQYEQYF
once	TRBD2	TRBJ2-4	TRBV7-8	TGTGCCAGCAGCTCTCTAGCGGGGGGGCTTATTGAAAACATTCAGTACTTC	CASSSLAGGLIENIQYF
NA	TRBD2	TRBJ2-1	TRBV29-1	TGCAGCGTTCAGACTAGCGGGGGGGCCAATTTCTACAATGAGCAGTTCTTC	CSVQTSGGANFYNEQFF
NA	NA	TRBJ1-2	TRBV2	TGTGCCAGCAAAAGGGGGTCTCCTAACTATGGCTACACCTTC	CASKRGSPNYGYTF
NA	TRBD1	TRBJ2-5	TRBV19	TGTGCCAGTAGTTCACAGGGGCCGTACCAAGAGACCCAGTACTTC	CASSSQGPYQETQYF
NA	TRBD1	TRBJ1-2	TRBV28	TGTGCCAGCAGTTTTAGCAGGGGGCAAGTGAGTGGCTACACCTTC	CASSFSRGQVSGYTF
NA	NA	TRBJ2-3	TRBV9	TGTGCCAGCAGCACGCCTCGGACAGCAGCAACCGCAGATACGCAGTATTTT	CASSTPRTAATADTQYF
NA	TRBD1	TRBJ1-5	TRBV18	TGTGCCAGCTCACCAGGACAGGGAAGCCAGCCCCAGCATTTT	CASSPGQGSQPQHF
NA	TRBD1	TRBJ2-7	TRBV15	TGTGCCACCAGCAGAGCGGCGCAGGGGGTAGGCGAGCAGTACTTC	CATSRAAQGVGEQYF
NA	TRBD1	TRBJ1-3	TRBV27	TGTGCCAGCAGACCCCTGACAGGGGATACTGGAAACACCATATATTTT	CASRPLTGDTGNTIYF
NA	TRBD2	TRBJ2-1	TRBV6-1	TGTGCCAGCAGCCCCCTAGCGGGGACATACAATGAGCAGTTCTTC	CASSPLAGTYNEQFF
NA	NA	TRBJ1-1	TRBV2	TGTGCCAGCAGTGACCGATCCGGGGGAGGCACTGAAGCTTTCTTT	CASSDRSGGGTEAFF
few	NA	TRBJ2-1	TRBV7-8	TGTGCCAGCAGCTTAGGCCGCCGGAAGGGGGGGAATGAGCAGTTCTTC	CASSLGRRKGGNEQFF
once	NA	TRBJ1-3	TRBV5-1	TGCGCCAGCAGCTTACTACTGTCAGGGACTGGAAACACCATATATTTT	CASSLLLSGTGNTIYF
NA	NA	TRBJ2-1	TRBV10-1	TGCGCCAGCAGCCCGGGGGGCACAGGGGGCAATGAGCAGTTCTTC	CASSPGGTGGNEQFF
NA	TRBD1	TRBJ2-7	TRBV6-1	TGTGCCAGCAGTCTCACCGGGACAGACTACGAGCAGTACTTC	CASSLTGTDYEQYF
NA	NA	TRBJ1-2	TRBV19	TGTGCCAGTAGTGTTGCCGACACAATCTATGGCTACACCTTC	CASSVADTIYGYTF
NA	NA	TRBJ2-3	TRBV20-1	TGCAGCCACTCTGACACCCATACGCAGTATTTT	CSHSDTHTQYF
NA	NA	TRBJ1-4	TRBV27	TGTGCCAGCAGCCTGCTTACGGGGGCAATTGGGGAAAAACTGTTTTTT	CASSLLTGAIGEKLFF
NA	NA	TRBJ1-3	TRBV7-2	TGTGCCAGCAGCTTTCAACTCGGGGGCTCTGGAAACACCATATATTTT	CASSFQLGGSGNTIYF
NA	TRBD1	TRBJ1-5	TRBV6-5	TGTGCCAGCAGACAGGGACAGGGTAATCAGCCCCAGCATTTT	CASRQGQGNQPQHF
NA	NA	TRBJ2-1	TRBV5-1	TGCGCCAGCAGCTTGGGAGGACTGTCCTACAATGAGCAGTTCTTC	CASSLGGLSYNEQFF
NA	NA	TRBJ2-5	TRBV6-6	TGTGCCAGCGGGGTCCCCCAAGAGACCCAGTACTTC	CASGVPQETQYF
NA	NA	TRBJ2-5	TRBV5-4	TGTGCCAGCAGGTATACTGGCGGTGTGGGAGAGACCCAGTACTTC	CASRYTGGVGETQYF
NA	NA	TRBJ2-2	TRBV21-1	TGTGCCAGCAGCAAAGTTTGCGTCTCGGGAGGCGGGGAGCTGTTTTTT	CASSKVCVSGGGELFF
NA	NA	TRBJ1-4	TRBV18	TGTGCCAGCTTCAGCTCTGGAAATGAAAAACTGTTTTTT	CASFSSGNEKLFF
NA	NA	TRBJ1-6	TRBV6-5	TGTGCCAGCACAACTTGGCAGTCTAATTCACCCCTCCACTTT	CASTTWQSNSPLHF
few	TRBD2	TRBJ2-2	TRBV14	TGTGCCAGCAGCCCCGGTCTAGCGGGGTTTAACGGGGAGCTGTTTTTT	CASSPGLAGFNGELFF
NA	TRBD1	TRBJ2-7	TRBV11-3	TGTGCCAGCAGCCGACAGGGCGACGAGCAGTACTTC	CASSRQGDEQYF